This TCR beta chain is drawn from a study of cytomegalovirus exposure and HLA in healthy donors. Background on the study: Of 300 to 500 genotyped donors, 81% clustered with self-reported Caucasian donors.

Comments on this clone: The antigen is unknown.

Study conclusions and caveats: Excluded: some indistinguishable V segments such as TRBV6-2 and TRBV6-3.

Per germline, CDR1 SNHLY and CDR2 FYNNEI. J was trimmed by 6 bases and V by 0 bases; bases with no gene match: 6. The CDR3 is made up of 16 amino acids. PCR involved 60 Vbeta and 13 Jbeta primers. TCRdb's table, derived via immunoSEQ multiplex PCR, lists solely in-frame clones and lacks some. The repertoire holds around 92,000 clones, with about four fifths as singletons. The source of this sequence is a woman aged 70 to 79 in good health and CMV-seropositive. This chain connects TRBV2 to TRBJ2-2; 8 bases map to TRBD1. The sample taken for sequencing was PBMCs. The CDR3 loop reads CASSEADREWAGELFF. The CDR3 DNA follows: TGTGCCAGCAGTGAAGCGGACAGGGAATGGGCCGGGGAGCTGTTTTTT.